Each of the 21 T cell receptor beta chains below was sequenced from the same sample in a study of T cells after yellow fever vaccination. MiXCR, applied by TCRdb to the 5' RACE reads, yields one record per CDR3 protein. The repertoire includes approximately 150,000 distinct CDR3 sequences, 6.5% to 8.5% of them detected once, and approximately 0.78% sits in the top ten. Sequenced here: CD4+ T cells sorted from PBMCs, sampled 5 days after the yellow fever booster vaccination. Receptors originate from a young man who received the YFV17D yellow fever vaccine.

Comment on this clonotype: A much more abundant neighbour one base away suggests this may be a read error. The final CDR3 position lacks the conserved phenylalanine or tryptophan, pointing to a likely read error. V usage is TRBV18 and J usage is TRBJ2-3; a possible D gene is TRBD2 (6 bases). Trimming pared 6 bases from V and 4 bases from J, leaving 20 bases between. The CDR3 totals 16 residues. Germline loops: CDR1 KGHSH, CDR2 LQKENI. CDR3 region: CASSRRGSSPPDTQYI. CDR3 in DNA: TGTGCCAGCTCCCGTCGGGGGTCCAGCCCCCCAGATACGCAGTATATT.

The gene calls are TRBV20-1 and TRBJ2-4, with D perhaps given as TRBD1 or TRBD2 (5 bases each). The CDR3 extends over 12 amino acids. Germline CDR1 DFQATT, CDR2 SNEGSKA (reference sequence). Trimming removed 3 bases from V and 8 bases from J, with 11 bases in between. As DNA, the CDR3 is TGCAGTGCTAGCACGGGGCTCGACATTCAGTACTTC. It codes for CSASTGLDIQYF.

There are many counts of this clonotype. This chain links TRBV4-2 with TRBJ1-1, with D maybe TRBD1 (6 bases). The germline V gene has CDR1 LGHNA and CDR2 YNFKEQ. Trimming left V 3 bases short and J 3 bases short, with 14 bases between. There are 15 residues in the CDR3. The CDR3 DNA is TGTGCCAGCAGCCAGAAACCGGGGGGGCACACTGAAGCTTTCTTT. It encodes CASSQKPGGHTEAFF.

This clonotype was recorded at least ten times. The V and J genes are TRBV3-1 and TRBJ1-2, with D tentatively TRBD1 (5 bases). Trimming cost V 7 bases and J 6 bases, with 18 bases left between them. Germline CDR1 reads LGHDT; CDR2 reads YNNKEL (reference sequence). This CDR3 has 14 amino acids. The CDR3 DNA reads TGTGCCAGCAACGACCCGGGACGGCACAATGGCTACACCTTC. Translating gives CASNDPGRHNGYTF.

This clonotype appeared many times. V gene TRBV2 combines with J gene TRBJ1-4; the D gene is possibly TRBD1 (5 bases). The germline V and J ends were trimmed by 3 bases and 5 bases, with 13 bases remaining between them. The CDR3 loop spans 15 amino acids. Germline-derived CDR1 and CDR2 are SNHLY and FYNNEI. Here the CDR3 reads CASSEARRGNEKLFF. CDR3 bases: TGTGCCAGCAGTGAGGCGAGAAGGGGCAATGAAAAACTGTTTTTT.

The table lists this clonotype with many counts. The rearrangement links TRBV5-1 to TRBJ2-5; D is unresolved. The V gene lost 0 bases and the J gene lost 4 bases, with 4 bases spanning the gap. CDR1 is SGHRS, CDR2 YFSETQ, per germline. The CDR3 spans 12 residues. In DNA form, the CDR3 reads TGCGCCAGCAGCTTGGCCTCAGAGACCCAGTACTTC. Its translation: CASSLASETQYF. Using reference TRBV5-1 and TRBJ2-5 for the parts outside the CDR3, the full variable domain is KAGVTQTPRYLIKTRGQQVTLSCSPISGHRSVSWYQQTPGQGLQFLFEYFSETQRNKGNFPGRFSGRQFSNSRSEMNVSTLELGDSALYLCASSLASETQYFGPGTRLLVL.

The chain is built from TRBV7-2 and TRBJ2-7; the D is unclear. V dropped 1 base and J dropped 12 bases, with 16 bases sitting between them. This CDR3 has 13 amino acids. CDR1 and CDR2 (germline): SGHTA, FQGNSA. CDR3 sequence (DNA): TGTGCCAGCAGCTTAGGAACCGAGACGAGGCCGTACTTC. It yields the protein CASSLGTETRPYF.

This clonotype showed up many times. CDR3 sequence: CASSSAEQFF. The CDR3 DNA reads as TGTGCCAGCTCGAGCGCGGAGCAGTTCTTC. The rearrangement links TRBV2 to TRBJ2-1; D not certain. Trimming pared 8 bases from V and 10 bases from J, leaving 9 bases between. CDR1 and CDR2 from the germline V gene are SNHLY and FYNNEI. This CDR3 has 10 residues.

This clonotype showed up many times. The CDR3 protein is CASGALGTQYF. CDR3 in DNA: TGTGCCAGCGGTGCATTGGGGACCCAGTACTTC. J is TRBJ2-5 and V is TRBV27; D unclear. CDR1 is MNHEY and CDR2 is SMNVEV in the germline V gene (reference sequence). V shed 8 bases and J shed 7 bases, with 11 bases lying between them. This CDR3 has 11 residues.

This clonotype was observed many times. J is TRBJ1-3 and V is TRBV12-3 or TRBV12-4; 10 bases map to TRBD1. V shed 5 bases, J shed 3 bases, and the junction held 7 bases outside the gene matches. CDR3 length equals 16 residues. CDR3 bases: TGTGCCAGCAGTATCCGGACAGGGGGTTTTGGAAACACCATATATTTT. Its translation is CASSIRTGGFGNTIYF.

This clonotype has ten or more counts. The chain has TRBV15 and TRBJ2-7; 7 bases map to TRBD2. From germline, CDR1 is LNHNV and CDR2 YYDKDF (reference sequence). The trim removed 0 bases at V and 0 bases at J, leaving 2 bases unmatched. This CDR3 contains 15 residues. The CDR3 loop reads CATSRERTSSYEQYF. The CDR3 DNA sequence: TGTGCCACCAGCAGAGAGCGGACTAGCTCCTACGAGCAGTACTTC.

This clonotype has ten or more counts. The chain couples TRBV9 to TRBJ1-1; TRBD1 agrees at 9 bases. Unmatched junction bases numbered 5, after V lost 4 bases and J lost 1 base. The CDR3 is 15 residues long. Germline V gives CDR1 SGDLS, CDR2 YYNGEE. The chain's CDR3 is CASSPRTGANTEAFF. The CDR3 DNA sequence: TGTGCCAGCAGCCCTCGGACAGGGGCGAACACTGAAGCTTTCTTT.

As concerns this clonotype: Compared with germline, one end of the junction differs, possibly owing to a read error. V and J are TRBV7-9 and TRBJ2-2, with 10 bases matching TRBD2. The CDR3 length is 17 residues. Germline values: CDR1 SEHNR, CDR2 FQNEAQ (reference sequence). This CDR3 reads CANSQGLAPTYTGELFF. For the CDR3, the DNA is TGTGCCAACAGCCAGGGACTAGCGCCAACATACACCGGGGAGCTGTTTTTT.

This clonotype was recorded at least ten times. CDR3 sequence reads: CASSTRRDTQYF. DNA for the CDR3: TGTGCCAGCAGCACCCGGCGCGATACGCAGTATTTT. The chain has TRBV6-5 and TRBJ2-3, with unresolved D. The CDR3 runs 12 residues. Germline V gives CDR1 MNHEY, CDR2 SVGAGI. V was pared by 6 bases and J by 6 bases, with 10 bases between.

This clonotype was seen at least ten times. The rearrangement joins TRBV7-3 to TRBJ2-2, with D possibly TRBD1 on 6 matching bases. The germline V gene encodes CDR1 SGHTA and CDR2 FQGTGA. V lost 5 bases and J 4 bases, leaving 11 bases between the germline ends. The CDR3 consists of 14 residues. CDR3 coding DNA: TGTGCCAGCAGCCCCGGACAGAGCACCGGGGAGCTGTTTTTT. Translating gives CASSPGQSTGELFF.

This clonotype has ten or more counts. The rearrangement links TRBV6-5 to TRBJ2-3, with D possibly being TRBD1 or TRBD2 (5 bases each). There are 14 residues in the CDR3. CDR1 is MNHEY, CDR2 SVGAGI, per germline. Deletions cut 2 bases from V and 8 bases from J, with 14 bases between. The CDR3 DNA follows: TGTGCCAGCAGTTACCGGGGACCGCCGGGTACGCAGTATTTT. This gives the protein CASSYRGPPGTQYF.

The V and J genes are TRBV20-1 and TRBJ1-6, with 7 bases lining up with TRBD1. From germline, CDR1 is DFQATT and CDR2 SNEGSKA (reference sequence). With 0 bases clipped from V and 7 bases from J, the junction kept 9 bases outside the gene matches. The CDR3 consists of 16 residues. CDR3 bases: TGCAGTGCTAGAGACGGACAGGCAGTTGTGAATTCACCCCTCCACTTT. Its protein product is CSARDGQAVVNSPLHF.

This clonotype appeared many times. The chain couples TRBV20-1 to TRBJ1-2; D is ambiguous. The length of the CDR3 is 11 residues. The V and J ends lost 5 bases and 4 bases respectively, with 8 bases between them. In germline, CDR1 is DFQATT, CDR2 SNEGSKA (reference sequence). The CDR3 protein is CSARSGYGYTF. The CDR3 nucleotides read TGCAGTGCTCGTAGCGGCTATGGCTACACCTTC.

This clonotype was observed at least ten times. This chain joins TRBV11-2 and TRBJ2-7, with a possible D match to TRBD2 (5 bases). Trimming removed 6 bases from V and 9 bases from J, with 27 bases in between. This CDR3 is 16 amino acids long. From germline, CDR1 is SGHAT and CDR2 FQNNGV. CDR3 nucleotide sequence: TGTGCCAGCAGTCGGGGATCCGCGGGTGATTCTATGGTGCAGTACTTC. Protein product: CASSRGSAGDSMVQYF.

This clonotype was observed many times. V gene TRBV20-1 combines with J gene TRBJ2-5, with 7 bases matching TRBD2. This CDR3 is 13 amino acids long. Germline CDR1 and CDR2: DFQATT and SNEGSKA (reference sequence). V gave up 4 bases and J gave up 5 bases; unmatched junction bases: 7. The CDR3 coding sequence is TGCAGTGCTAAGGCCGGGGGGAAGGAGACCCAGTACTTC. It specifies CSAKAGGKETQYF.

Details on this clonotype: A much larger clone sits a single nucleotide away, making a read error possible. V usage is TRBV7-9 and J usage is TRBJ1-1; no firm D call. The CDR3 consists of 13 residues. Germline V gene lookup returns CDR1 SEHNR and CDR2 FQNEAQ (reference sequence). V shed 9 bases and J shed 1 base, with 12 bases lying between them. CDR3 coding DNA: TGTGCCAGGAGCATTACAAAGAACACTGAAGCTTTCTTT. Its translation: CARSITKNTEAFF. The whole variable domain, filled in from reference TRBV7-9 and TRBJ1-1, reads DTGVSQNPRHKITKRGQNVTFRCDPISEHNRLYWYRQTLGQGPEFLTYFQNEAQLEKSRLLSDRFSAERPKGSFSTLEIQRTEQGDSAMYLCARSITKNTEAFFGQGTRLTVV.